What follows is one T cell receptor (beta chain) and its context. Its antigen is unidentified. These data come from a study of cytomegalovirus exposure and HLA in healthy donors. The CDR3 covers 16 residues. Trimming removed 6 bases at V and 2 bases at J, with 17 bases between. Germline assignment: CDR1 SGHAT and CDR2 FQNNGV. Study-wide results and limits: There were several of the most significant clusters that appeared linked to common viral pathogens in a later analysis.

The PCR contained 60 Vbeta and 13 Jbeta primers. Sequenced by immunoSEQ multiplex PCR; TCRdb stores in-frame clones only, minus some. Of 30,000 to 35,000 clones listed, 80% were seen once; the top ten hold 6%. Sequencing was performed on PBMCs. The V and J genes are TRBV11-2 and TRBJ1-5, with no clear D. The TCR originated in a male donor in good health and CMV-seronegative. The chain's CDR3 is CASSASRGVGNQPQHF. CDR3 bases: TGTGCCAGCAGTGCCTCACGCGGGGTAGGCAATCAGCCCCAGCATTTT.